This T cell receptor (beta chain) was captured by sequencing in a study of blood T cell repertoires in COVID-19. Study summary: Sites in the United States, Italy and Spain provided acute and convalescent COVID-19 samples. From T cells, B-cell-depleted T cells, or PBMCs came the material, which was cDNA or gDNA.

Deletions cut 2 bases from V and 4 bases from J, with 12 bases between. The CDR3 consists of 14 residues. The V gene's germline CDR1 is SGHRS and CDR2 YFSETQ. In the original analysis: The authors estimated nucleated cell counts from reference gene primer amplification. Assay used: immunoSEQ multiplex PCR; TCRdb lists only in-frame clones, some missing. D and trimming come from the DNA, and the V and J calls and clone size come from that table. The data show 65,000 to 70,000 clones, about four fifths seen once. The chain combines TRBV5-1 with TRBJ1-2; weak D call: TRBD1 (5 bases). The clonotype originates from a woman between 55 and 75 years old with acute or convalescent COVID-19. The sequencing sample was made of peripheral blood. CDR3 sequence (DNA): TGCGCCAGCAGCTTCGACAGTACTTCCTATGGCTACACCTTC. Its translation: CASSFDSTSYGYTF.